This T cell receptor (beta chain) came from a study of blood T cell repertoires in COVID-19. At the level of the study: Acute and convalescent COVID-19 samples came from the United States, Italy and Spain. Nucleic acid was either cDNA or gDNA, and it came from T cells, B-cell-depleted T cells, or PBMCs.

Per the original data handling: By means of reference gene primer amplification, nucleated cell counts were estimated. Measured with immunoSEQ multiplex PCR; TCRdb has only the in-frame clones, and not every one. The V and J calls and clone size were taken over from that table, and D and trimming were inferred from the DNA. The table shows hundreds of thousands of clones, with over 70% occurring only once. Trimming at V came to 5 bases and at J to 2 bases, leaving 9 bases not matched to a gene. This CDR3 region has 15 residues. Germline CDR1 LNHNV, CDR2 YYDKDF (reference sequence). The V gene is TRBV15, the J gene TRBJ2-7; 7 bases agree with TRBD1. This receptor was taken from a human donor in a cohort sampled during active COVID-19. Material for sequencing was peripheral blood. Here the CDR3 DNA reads TGTGCCACCAGCGTACAGGGGATTGGGGCCTACGAGCAGTACTTC. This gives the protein CATSVQGIGAYEQYF.